Below, 12 T cell receptor beta chains from the same sample are listed, as sequenced in a study of shared clonotypes between healthy human individuals. Positively selected for CCR7, the CD45RO-negative cells used as naive CD8 cells excluded terminally differentiated effector memory CD45RA+ cells. TCRdb's copy holds only in-frame clones and misses some; the assay was immunoSEQ multiplex PCR. The sample has around 1.9 million clones, approximately 94% seen once; the top ten hold around 1.7%. Sequenced: naive CD8+ T cells from PBMCs. These receptors were obtained from a man between 18 and 35 years old in good health. Some clones in this sample may be carry-over from other donors' samples.

The rearrangement uses TRBV27 and TRBJ2-2; D gene ambiguous. The V end was cut by 8 bases, the J end by 2 bases, with 9 bases between. Germline V gene lookup returns CDR1 MNHEY and CDR2 SMNVEV (reference sequence). The CDR3 consists of 13 residues. CDR3 loop: CASLGLNTGELFF. The CDR3 nucleotides are TGTGCCAGCCTAGGGCTCAACACCGGGGAGCTGTTTTTT.

As for this clone: Other DNA sequences in this specimen translate into the identical CDR3. This sequence joins TRBV27 and TRBJ2-7; 7 positions match TRBD1. This CDR3 is 13 amino acids long. From germline, CDR1 is MNHEY and CDR2 SMNVEV (reference sequence). J gave up 6 bases and V 2 bases, and 4 bases lay outside the gene matches. CDR3 region: CASSLRGPGEQYF. The CDR3 DNA is TGTGCCAGCAGTTTAAGGGGGCCGGGCGAGCAGTACTTC.

This chain connects TRBV27 to TRBJ2-2; D perhaps matches TRBD2 (5 bases). Trimming shortened V by 8 bases and J by 6 bases, and 19 bases separated the two germline ends. Germline V CDR1 and CDR2: MNHEY, SMNVEV (reference sequence). The CDR3 sequence is 15 residues long. The CDR3 DNA follows: TGTGCCAGCGCCACTAGTTTTCCCGGCCCCGGGGAGCTGTTTTTT. Amino acid sequence: CASATSFPGPGELFF.

CDR3 bases: TGTGCCAGCAGCTGGGAGGCGTACTTC. Its protein product is CASSWEAYF. The rearrangement links TRBV5-8 to TRBJ2-7, with D perhaps TRBD2 (6 bases). Germline V gene data show CDR1 as SGHTS and CDR2 as YDEGEE. Trimming stripped 3 bases from V and 12 bases from J, with 7 bases between. This CDR3 is 9 amino acids long.

This sequence joins TRBV19 and TRBJ2-1, with a possible D match to TRBD1 (6 bases). This CDR3 is 16 amino acids long. Deletions cut 3 bases from V and 9 bases from J, with 21 bases between. CDR1 is LNHDA and CDR2 is SQIVND in the germline V gene (reference sequence). The CDR3 region is CASSIAAVAGDREQFF. The CDR3 DNA reads TGTGCCAGTAGTATTGCGGCGGTAGCAGGGGATCGTGAGCAGTTCTTC. Together with reference TRBV19 and TRBJ2-1, the CDR3 gives the full variable domain: DGGITQSPKYLFRKEGQNVTLSCEQNLNHDAMYWYRQDPGQGLRLIYYSQIVNDFQKGDIAEGYSVSREKKESFPLTVTSAQKNPTAFYLCASSIAAVAGDREQFFGPGTRLTVL.

The V gene is TRBV6-6, the J gene TRBJ2-3, with D tentatively TRBD1 (6 bases). CDR3 length: 14 residues. CDR1 MNHNY and CDR2 SVGAGI come from the germline V gene (reference sequence). The V and J ends lost 5 bases and 6 bases respectively, with 15 bases between them. The CDR3 spells CASSKAGEVDTQYF. CDR3 nucleotides: TGTGCCAGCAGTAAGGCAGGGGAAGTCGATACGCAGTATTTT.

The genes are TRBV10-3 and TRBJ1-1; a weak D match, TRBD1 (5 bases). There are 14 residues in the CDR3. Germline V lookup: CDR1 ENHRY, CDR2 SYGVKD. Trimming removed 6 bases at V and 3 bases at J, with 14 bases between. The CDR3 nucleotides are TGTGCCATCAGGCCGCTCCAGGGAGACACTGAAGCTTTCTTT. This encodes CAIRPLQGDTEAFF.

CDR3 DNA: TGTGCCAGCAGCCGAAATTCCGGGACACTTATCAAAGAGACCCAGTACTTC. This sequence encodes CASSRNSGTLIKETQYF. This chain uses TRBV27 with TRBJ2-5; D is perhaps TRBD1 (6 bases). The CDR3 sequence is 17 residues long. Trimming cost V 6 bases and J 3 bases, with 23 bases left between them. Germline V gene data show CDR1 as MNHEY and CDR2 as SMNVEV (reference sequence).

The V call is TRBV6-1, the J call TRBJ2-1, with D possibly matching TRBD2 (5 bases). The CDR3 is 16 residues long. Trimming took off 2 bases at V and 4 bases at J, with 15 bases between the two ends. Germline V gene sequence: CDR1 MNHNS, CDR2 SASEGT. This CDR3 is CASSEIYWGVYNEQFF. CDR3 nucleotide sequence: TGTGCCAGCAGTGAAATATACTGGGGAGTTTACAATGAGCAGTTCTTC.

The chain employs TRBV7-9 and TRBJ2-5, with D tentatively TRBD1 (6 bases). The V gene's germline CDR1 is SEHNR and CDR2 FQNEAQ (reference sequence). This CDR3 has 15 residues. Trimming cost V 5 bases and J 5 bases, with 18 bases left between them. The CDR3 bases are TGTGCCAGCAGCCGAACCAACAGGGCAGGGGAGACCCAGTACTTC. This gives the protein CASSRTNRAGETQYF.

This clone was recorded once. V is TRBV7-8 and J is TRBJ1-4; 7 bases are a match to TRBD1. This CDR3 has 15 amino acids. Germline lookup yields CDR1 SGHVS and CDR2 FQNEAQ. Trimming took 1 base from V and 12 from J; bases not matched to a gene: 11. CDR3 amino acids: CASSLGAGGRLELFF. In DNA, the CDR3 is TGTGCCAGCAGCTTAGGCGCAGGGGGACGGTTGGAACTGTTTTTT.

The chain is built from TRBV7-9 and TRBJ1-2; D is unclear. The germline gives CDR1 SEHNR, CDR2 FQNEAQ (reference sequence). This CDR3 is 13 amino acids long. Trimming took 5 bases from V and 8 from J, leaving 15 bases between them. The CDR3 spells CASSAGSEGGYTF. Written as DNA, the CDR3 is TGTGCCAGCAGCGCTGGGAGTGAGGGCGGCTACACCTTC.